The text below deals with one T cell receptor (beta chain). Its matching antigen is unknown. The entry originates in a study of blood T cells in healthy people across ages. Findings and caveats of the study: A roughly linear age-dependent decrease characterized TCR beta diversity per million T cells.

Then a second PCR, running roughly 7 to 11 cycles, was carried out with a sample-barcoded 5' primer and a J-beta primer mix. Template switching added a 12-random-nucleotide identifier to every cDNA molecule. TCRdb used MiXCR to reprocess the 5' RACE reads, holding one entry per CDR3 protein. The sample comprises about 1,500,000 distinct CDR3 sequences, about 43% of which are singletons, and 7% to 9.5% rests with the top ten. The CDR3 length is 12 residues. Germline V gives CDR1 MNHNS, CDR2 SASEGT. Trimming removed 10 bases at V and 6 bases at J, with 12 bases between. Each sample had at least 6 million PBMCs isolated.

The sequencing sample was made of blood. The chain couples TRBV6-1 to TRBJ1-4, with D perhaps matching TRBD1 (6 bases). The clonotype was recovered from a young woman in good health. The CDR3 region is CAIGQQYEKLFF. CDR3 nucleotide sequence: TGTGCCATAGGACAGCAGTATGAAAAACTGTTTTTT.